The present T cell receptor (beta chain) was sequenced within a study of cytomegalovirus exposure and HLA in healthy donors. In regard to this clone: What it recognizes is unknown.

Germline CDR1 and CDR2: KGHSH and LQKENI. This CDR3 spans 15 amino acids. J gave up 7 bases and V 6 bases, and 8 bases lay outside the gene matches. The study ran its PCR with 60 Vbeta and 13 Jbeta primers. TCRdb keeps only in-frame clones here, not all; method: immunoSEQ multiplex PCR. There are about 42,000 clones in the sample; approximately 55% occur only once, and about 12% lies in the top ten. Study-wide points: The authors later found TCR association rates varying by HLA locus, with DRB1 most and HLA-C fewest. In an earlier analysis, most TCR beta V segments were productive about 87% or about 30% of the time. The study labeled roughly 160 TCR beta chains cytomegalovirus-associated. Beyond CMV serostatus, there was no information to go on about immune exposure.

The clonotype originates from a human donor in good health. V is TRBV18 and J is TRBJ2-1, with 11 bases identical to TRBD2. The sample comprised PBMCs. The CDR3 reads CASSPTSGKVNEQFF. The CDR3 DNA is TGTGCCAGCTCTCCGACTAGCGGGAAGGTGAATGAGCAGTTCTTC.